This T cell receptor beta chain is drawn from a study of T cell responses to AZD1222 COVID-19 vaccine. Profiled with immunoSEQ multiplex PCR; TCRdb holds only in-frame clones, not every one. Of roughly 75,000 clones listed, around 90% are singletons. Details on this clone: What it binds is unknown.

General observations from the study: Sampling captured repertoires only after the peak T cell response. Compared with day 0, the breadth and depth of the Spike-specific TCR repertoire rose significantly after two doses of AZD1222. White British people made up most donors, females outnumbered males, and clonal diversity was possibly underestimated. Of the AZD1222 recipients, only 6 or 7 were seropositive at baseline.

Sequencing was performed on peripheral blood, taken 28 days after the second AZD1222 dose. This TCR was sampled from an adult who received the AZD1222 COVID-19 vaccine.

CDR3 in DNA: TGTGCCAGCAGTATGACAGGTTTGACCCAGTACTTC. It encodes CASSMTGLTQYF. The chain uses TRBV12-3 or TRBV12-4 and TRBJ2-5; TRBD1 is a possible D gene (6 bases). The CDR3 sequence is 12 residues long. Trimming took 5 bases from V and 7 from J, leaving 11 bases between them.